The next 6 T cell receptor beta chains were all read from a single sample in a study of long-term antiretroviral therapy in people with HIV (dated by TCRdb to 2021 to 2024). The immunoSEQ hsTCRB v3.0 assay was used at survey level resolution to sequence the TRB variable region. TCRdb retrieved this table from immuneACCESS and kept in-frame rearrangements only. Not all clones are present; in checked studies, unresolved V genes account for under half, and no reason is known for the remainder. The sample contains around 36,000 clones, roughly 74% of them found a single time. The ten largest clonotypes hold 3% to 3.5% of the sample. The sequenced sample was unsorted PBMCs, obtained 3 years after starting antiretroviral therapy. The origin of the receptors is a man aged 50 to 59 with HIV.

In its sample, this clone was seen a few times. The V and J genes are TRBV6-5 and TRBJ2-3; 11 nucleotides line up with TRBD2. The CDR3 covers 15 residues. The germline V gene has CDR1 MNHEY and CDR2 SVGAGI. The J segment lost 4 bases and the V segment lost 7 bases, leaving 7 bases of the junction unmatched. The CDR3 reads CASKKLAGVSDTQYF. CDR3 nucleotides: TGTGCCAGCAAGAAACTAGCGGGAGTCTCAGATACGCAGTATTTT.

The chain has TRBV6-5 and TRBJ2-7, with D unclear. Trimming took 4 bases from V and 2 from J, leaving 3 bases between them. CDR1 and CDR2 (germline): MNHEY, SVGAGI. The CDR3 is 11 residues long. CDR3 amino acids: CASSSAYEQYF. The CDR3 DNA is TGTGCCAGCAGTTCTGCCTACGAGCAGTACTTC.

This clone was counted only a few times. V gene TRBV7-2 combines with J gene TRBJ2-2; tentatively, D is TRBD1 (6 bases). The length of the CDR3 is 14 residues. Trimming took off 6 bases at V and 0 bases at J, with 8 bases between the two ends. CDR1 and CDR2 (germline): SGHTA, FQGNSA. In DNA, the CDR3 is TGTGCCAGCAGTTGGACAGCGAACACCGGGGAGCTGTTTTTT. The encoded protein is CASSWTANTGELFF.

The V gene is TRBV7-5, the J gene TRBJ2-7; the listed D gene, TRBD1, was not tested against the DNA. TRBV7-5 is designated a pseudogene. The CDR3 consists of 18 residues. CDR3 bases: TGTGCCAGAAGCCTAGATCCTCCCCGCCGGGACAGGACGGGGGAGCAGTACTTC. Translating it yields CARSLDPPRRDRTGEQYF.

Written as DNA, the CDR3 is TGTGCCAGCAGCCAGACAGGGGGCGGTTACTTC. Translation gives CASSQTGGGYF. J is TRBJ2-4 and V is TRBV5-8; 10 bases map to TRBD1. Germline CDR1 SGHTS, CDR2 YDEGEE. After removal of 4 bases from V and 16 bases from J, the junction contained 5 bases not matched to a gene. The CDR3 contains 11 residues.

The rearrangement uses TRBV29-1 and TRBJ2-3; TRBD2 aligns across 9 bases. Germline V CDR1 and CDR2: SQVTM, ANQGSEA. V lost 5 bases, J lost 3 bases, and 12 bases stayed unmatched. The CDR3 totals 16 residues. CDR3 region: CSVNGLARFGTDTQYF. The CDR3 DNA follows: TGCAGCGTTAACGGACTAGCGAGGTTTGGTACAGATACGCAGTATTTT.